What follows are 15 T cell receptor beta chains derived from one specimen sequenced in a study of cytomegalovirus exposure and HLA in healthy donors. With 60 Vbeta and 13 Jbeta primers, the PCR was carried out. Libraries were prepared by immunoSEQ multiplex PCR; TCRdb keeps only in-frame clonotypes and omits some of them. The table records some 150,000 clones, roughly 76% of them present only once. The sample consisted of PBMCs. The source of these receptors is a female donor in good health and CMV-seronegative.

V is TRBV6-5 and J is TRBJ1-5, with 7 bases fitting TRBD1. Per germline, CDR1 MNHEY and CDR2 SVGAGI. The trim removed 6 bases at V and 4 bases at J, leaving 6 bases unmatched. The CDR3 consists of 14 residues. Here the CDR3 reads CASSLGQLNQPQHF. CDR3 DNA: TGTGCCAGCAGCCTGGGACAGCTTAATCAGCCCCAGCATTTT.

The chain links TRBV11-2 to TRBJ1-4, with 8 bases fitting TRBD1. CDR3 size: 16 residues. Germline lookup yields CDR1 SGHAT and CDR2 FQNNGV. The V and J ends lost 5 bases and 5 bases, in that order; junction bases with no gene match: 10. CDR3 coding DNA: TGTGCCAGCAGCGGCCGGGACAGGCTAAAAAATGAAAAACTGTTTTTT. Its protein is CASSGRDRLKNEKLFF.

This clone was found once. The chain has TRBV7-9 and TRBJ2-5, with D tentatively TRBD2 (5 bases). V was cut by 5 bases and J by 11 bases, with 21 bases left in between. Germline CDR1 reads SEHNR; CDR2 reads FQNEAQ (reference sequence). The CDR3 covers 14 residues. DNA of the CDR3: TGTGCCAGCAGCCATGTGATGTCCCCGTGGGAGCAGTACTTC. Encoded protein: CASSHVMSPWEQYF. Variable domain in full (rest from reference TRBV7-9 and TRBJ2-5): DTGVSQNPRHKITKRGQNVTFRCDPISEHNRLYWYRQTLGQGPEFLTYFQNEAQLEKSRLLSDRFSAERPKGSFSTLEIQRTEQGDSAMYLCASSHVMSPWEQYFGPGTRLLVL.

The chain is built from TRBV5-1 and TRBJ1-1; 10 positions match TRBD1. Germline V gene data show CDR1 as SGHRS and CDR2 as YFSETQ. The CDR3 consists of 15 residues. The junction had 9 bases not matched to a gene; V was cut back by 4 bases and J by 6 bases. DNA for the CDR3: TGCGCCAGCAGCCTCGGGACAGGGGTGGGGGCTGAAGCTTTCTTT. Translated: CASSLGTGVGAEAFF.

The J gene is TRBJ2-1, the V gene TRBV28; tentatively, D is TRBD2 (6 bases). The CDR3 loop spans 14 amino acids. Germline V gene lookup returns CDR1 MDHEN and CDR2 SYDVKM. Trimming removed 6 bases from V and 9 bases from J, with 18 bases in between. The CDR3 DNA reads TGTGCCAGCAGCCGGGACTCAAACGTGGCTGAGCAGTTCTTC. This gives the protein CASSRDSNVAEQFF.

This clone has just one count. This CDR3 reads CSVENFTGELFF. The CDR3 DNA reads as TGCAGCGTCGAGAATTTCACCGGGGAGCTGTTTTTT. This rearrangement joins TRBV29-1 to TRBJ2-2, with no clear D. This CDR3 is 12 amino acids long. The V and J ends lost 6 bases and 4 bases respectively, with 9 bases between them. Germline CDR1 SQVTM, CDR2 ANQGSEA.

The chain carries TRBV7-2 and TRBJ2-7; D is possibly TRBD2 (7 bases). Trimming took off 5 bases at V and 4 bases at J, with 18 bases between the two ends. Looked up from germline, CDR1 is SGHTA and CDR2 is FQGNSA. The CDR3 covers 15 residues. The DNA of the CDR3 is TGTGCCAGCAGCCCAAGGGGGGGCGCATTATACGAGCAGTACTTC. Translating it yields CASSPRGGALYEQYF.

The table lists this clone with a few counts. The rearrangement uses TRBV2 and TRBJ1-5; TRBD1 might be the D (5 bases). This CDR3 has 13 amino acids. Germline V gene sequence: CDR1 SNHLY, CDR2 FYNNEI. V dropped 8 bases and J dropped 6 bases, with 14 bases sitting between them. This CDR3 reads CASCVQGLQPQHF. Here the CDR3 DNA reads TGTGCCAGCTGCGTCCAGGGTCTTCAGCCCCAGCATTTT. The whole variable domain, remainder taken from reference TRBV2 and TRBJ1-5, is EPEVTQTPSHQVTQMGQEVILRCVPISNHLYFYWYRQILGQKVEFLVSFYNNEISEKSEIFDDQFSVERPDGSNFTLKIRSTKLEDSAMYFCASCVQGLQPQHFGDGTRLSIL.

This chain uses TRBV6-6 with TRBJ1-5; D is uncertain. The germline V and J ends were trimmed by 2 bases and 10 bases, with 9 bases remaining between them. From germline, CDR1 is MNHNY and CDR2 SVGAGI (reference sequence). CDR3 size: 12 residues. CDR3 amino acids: CASSYVSGPQHF. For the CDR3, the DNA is TGTGCCAGCAGTTACGTGTCTGGCCCCCAGCATTTT.

CDR3 in DNA: TGTGCCAGCAGGCCCGGACGGGACACTTCATCCGGGGCCAACGTCCTGACTTTC. Protein sequence: CASRPGRDTSSGANVLTF. J is TRBJ2-6 and V is TRBV11-1; D is possibly TRBD1 (6 bases). CDR1 is SGHAT and CDR2 is FQDESV in the germline V gene (reference sequence). CDR3 length: 18 residues. V gave up 6 bases and J gave up 4 bases, with 22 bases separating them.

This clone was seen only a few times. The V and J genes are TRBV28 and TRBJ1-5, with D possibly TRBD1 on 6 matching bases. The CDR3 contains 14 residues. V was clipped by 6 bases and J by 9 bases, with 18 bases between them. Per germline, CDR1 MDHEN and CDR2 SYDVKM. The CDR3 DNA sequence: TGTGCCAGCAGGGAGGTTAGGGGGACGGGGCCCCAGCATTTT. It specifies CASREVRGTGPQHF.

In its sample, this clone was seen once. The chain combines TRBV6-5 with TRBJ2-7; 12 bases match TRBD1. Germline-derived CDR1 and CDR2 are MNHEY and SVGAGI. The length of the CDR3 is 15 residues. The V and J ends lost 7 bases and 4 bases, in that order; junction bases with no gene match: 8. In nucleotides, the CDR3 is TGTGCCAGCACCTCTCCGGGACAGGGGGCTTACGAGCAGTACTTC. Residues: CASTSPGQGAYEQYF.

The CDR3 spells CASSRDRYEQYF. DNA for the CDR3: TGTGCCAGCAGCCGGGACAGATACGAGCAGTACTTC. The chain employs TRBV7-2 and TRBJ2-7; 7 bases align to TRBD1. The CDR3 consists of 12 residues. Germline V gene lookup returns CDR1 SGHTA and CDR2 FQGNSA. V lost 5 bases and J lost 4; bases outside the gene matches: 2. Full variable domain (outside the CDR3, taken from reference TRBV7-2 and TRBJ2-7): GAGVSQSPSNKVTEKGKDVELRCDPISGHTALYWYRQSLGQGLEFLIYFQGNSAPDKSGLPSDRFSAERTGGSVSTLTIQRTQQEDSAVYLCASSRDRYEQYFGPGTRLTVT.

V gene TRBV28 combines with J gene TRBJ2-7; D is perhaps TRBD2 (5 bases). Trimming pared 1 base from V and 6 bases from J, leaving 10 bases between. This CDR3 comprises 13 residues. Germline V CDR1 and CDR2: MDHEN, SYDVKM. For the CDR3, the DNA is TGTGCCAGCAGTTTATCTCCGGGAAGCGAGCAGTACTTC. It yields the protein CASSLSPGSEQYF.

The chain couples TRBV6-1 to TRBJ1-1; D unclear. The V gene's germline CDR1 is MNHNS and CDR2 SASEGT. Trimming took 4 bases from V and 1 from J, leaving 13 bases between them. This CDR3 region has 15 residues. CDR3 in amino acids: CASSALPTRNTEAFF. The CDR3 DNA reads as TGTGCCAGCAGTGCCCTGCCGACAAGGAACACTGAAGCTTTCTTT.